This entry lists 5 T cell receptor beta chains sequenced from one sample in a study of blood T cell repertoires in COVID-19. Sequencing was performed with immunoSEQ multiplex PCR; in TCRdb, only in-frame clones are kept and a portion is missing. The data show about 300,000 clones, with 90% seen just once and 4% to 5.5% held by the top ten. The sequencing sample was made of PBMCs or T cells enriched from blood (not recorded which). The receptor source for this set is a woman younger than 35 with acute COVID-19.

This clone was found a few times. The J gene is TRBJ2-7, the V gene TRBV24-1, with 8 bases identical to TRBD2. The CDR3 sequence is 13 residues long. Germline V gene data show CDR1 as KGHDR and CDR2 as SFDVKD. Trimming removed 6 bases from V and 5 bases from J; junction bases left unmatched: 5. CDR3: CATSRREGDEQYF. Here the CDR3 DNA reads TGTGCCACCAGTCGTCGGGAGGGGGACGAGCAGTACTTC.

Only one count was recorded for this clone. V gene TRBV27 combines with J gene TRBJ2-7, with 8 nucleotides matching TRBD1. CDR1 MNHEY and CDR2 SMNVEV come from the germline V gene (reference sequence). J lost 6 bases, V lost 1 base, and 2 bases had no gene match. The CDR3 sequence is 13 residues long. The CDR3 coding sequence is TGTGCCAGCAGTTTATTACAGGGGGGCGAGCAGTACTTC. This gives the protein CASSLLQGGEQYF.

The table lists this clone with a count of one. The rearrangement links TRBV3-1 (or the pseudogene TRBV3-2) to TRBJ2-3; 7 positions agree with TRBD1. V lost 4 bases to trimming and J lost 5 bases; unmatched junction nucleotides: 3. The CDR3 totals 13 residues. Germline-derived CDR1 and CDR2 are LGHDT and YNNKEL (reference sequence). CDR3 loop: CASSPAGGDTQYF. In DNA, the CDR3 is TGTGCCAGCAGCCCTGCAGGGGGAGATACGCAGTATTTT.

This clone was counted a single time. The rearrangement joins TRBV9 to TRBJ2-5; the match to TRBD1 covers 7 bases. Germline CDR1 reads SGDLS; CDR2 reads YYNGEE. The CDR3 totals 16 residues. With 3 bases clipped from V and 2 bases from J, the junction kept 10 bases outside the gene matches. In DNA, the CDR3 is TGTGCCAGCAGCGGAGTTACCGGGACAGCACAAGAGACCCAGTACTTC. Protein product: CASSGVTGTAQETQYF.

The V call is TRBV19, the J call TRBJ1-1; D unresolved. The CDR3 extends over 15 amino acids. V dropped 7 bases and J dropped 5 bases, with 20 bases sitting between them. From germline, CDR1 is LNHDA and CDR2 SQIVND (reference sequence). The CDR3 here is CASTTFISPPTEAFF. The CDR3 DNA reads as TGTGCCAGTACCACATTCATTTCGCCCCCTACTGAAGCTTTCTTT.